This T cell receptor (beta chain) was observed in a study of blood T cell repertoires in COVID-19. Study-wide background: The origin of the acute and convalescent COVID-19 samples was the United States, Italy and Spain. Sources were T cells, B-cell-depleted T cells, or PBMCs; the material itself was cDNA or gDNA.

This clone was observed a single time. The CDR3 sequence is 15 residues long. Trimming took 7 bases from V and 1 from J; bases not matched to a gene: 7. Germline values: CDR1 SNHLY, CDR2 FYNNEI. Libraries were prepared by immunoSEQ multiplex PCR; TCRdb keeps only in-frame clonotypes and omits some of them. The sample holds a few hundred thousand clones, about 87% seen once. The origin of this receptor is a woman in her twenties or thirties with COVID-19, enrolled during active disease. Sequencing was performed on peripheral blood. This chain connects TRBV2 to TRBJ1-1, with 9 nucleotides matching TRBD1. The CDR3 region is CASIVSGQGNTEAFF. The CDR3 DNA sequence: TGTGCCAGCATAGTATCGGGACAGGGGAACACTGAAGCTTTCTTT. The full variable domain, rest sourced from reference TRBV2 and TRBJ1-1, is EPEVTQTPSHQVTQMGQEVILRCVPISNHLYFYWYRQILGQKVEFLVSFYNNEISEKSEIFDDQFSVERPDGSNFTLKIRSTKLEDSAMYFCASIVSGQGNTEAFFGQGTRLTVV.